This record looks at one TCR beta chain sequence and its context. Clones were read by immunoSEQ multiplex PCR, and TCRdb kept only the in-frame ones, dropping some. In the table there are some 190,000 clones, 86% of which are singletons. The record originates from a study of blood T cell repertoires in COVID-19. The CDR3 has 15 residues. Trimming cost V 5 bases and J 8 bases, with 22 bases left between them. In germline, CDR1 is SGDLS, CDR2 YYNGEE. The clonotype originates from a woman in her thirties or forties in a cohort exposed to, infected with or recovered from COVID-19 (not recorded which). The sequenced material came from PBMCs or T cells enriched from blood (not recorded which). The V call is TRBV9, the J call TRBJ1-2; D remains ambiguous. The CDR3 protein is CASRTPGQRADGYTF. The DNA for the CDR3 is TGTGCCAGCAGGACGCCGGGCCAGAGGGCTGACGGCTACACCTTC.